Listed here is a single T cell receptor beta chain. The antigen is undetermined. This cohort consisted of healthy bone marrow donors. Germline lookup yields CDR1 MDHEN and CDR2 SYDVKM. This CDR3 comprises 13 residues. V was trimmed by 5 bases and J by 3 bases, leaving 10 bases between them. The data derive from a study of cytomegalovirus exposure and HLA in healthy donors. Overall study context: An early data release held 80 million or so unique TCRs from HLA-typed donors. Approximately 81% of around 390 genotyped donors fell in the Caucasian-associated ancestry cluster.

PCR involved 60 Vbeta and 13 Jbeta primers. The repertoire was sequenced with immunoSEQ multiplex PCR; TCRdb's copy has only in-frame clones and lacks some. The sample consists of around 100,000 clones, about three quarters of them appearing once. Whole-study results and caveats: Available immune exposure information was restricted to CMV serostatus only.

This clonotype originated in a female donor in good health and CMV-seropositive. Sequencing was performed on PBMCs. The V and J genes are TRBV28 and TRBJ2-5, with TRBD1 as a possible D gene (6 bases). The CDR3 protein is CASSEGVEETQYF. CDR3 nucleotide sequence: TGTGCCAGCAGTGAGGGGGTGGAAGAGACCCAGTACTTC.